These T cell receptor beta chains were read from a single sample in a study of T cell repertoires in cytomegalovirus infection. Their antigens remain unidentified. MiXCR, applied by TCRdb to the reads, yields one record per CDR3 protein. The data show approximately 280,000 distinct CDR3 sequences, under 25% seen once. Sequencing used cultured PBMCs, obtained from culture after CMV antigen stimulation. Source of these receptors: a human donor in good health (CMV status not recorded). Some clones in this sample may be carry-over from other donors' samples. CDR3s include the opening cysteine and the closing phenylalanine or tryptophan. A D gene is named only where the DNA matches it firmly. A clone size is listed for some rows: how often the clone was seen (once, few, many), or a class if it is expanded.

>TRBJ2-7|TRBV7-9|many|TRBD1
TGTGCCAGCAGCGGAGGACCGGGACAGGGGTCCGACGAGCAGTACTTC
CASSGGPGQGSDEQYF
>TRBJ2-5|TRBV6-2/TRBV6-3|many|.
TGTGCCAGCCATTGGCGGGACCAAGAGACCCAGTACTTC
CASHWRDQETQYF
>TRBJ1-1|TRBV12-3/TRBV12-4|few|TRBD1
TGTGCCAGCAGTCTCCGGGACAGGGAAAACACTGAAGCTTTCTTT
CASSLRDRENTEAFF
>TRBJ1-1|TRBV5-6|.|.
TGTGCCAGCAGCTTGGGGGGGCCGGGGGAGAACACTGAAGCTTTCTTT
CASSLGGPGENTEAFF
>TRBJ2-1|TRBV12-3/TRBV12-4|.|TRBD2
TGTGCCAGCAGACAAGCGGGAGCGTTGGATGAGCAGTTCTTC
CASRQAGALDEQFF
>TRBJ1-5|TRBV15|.|TRBD1
TGTGCCACCAGGGACAGGGCCTTTCAGCCCCAGCATTTT
CATRDRAFQPQHF
>TRBJ2-5|TRBV20-1|.|.
TGCAGTGCTAGTACAGGGACCGAGGAGACCCAGTACTTC
CSASTGTEETQYF
>TRBJ2-1|TRBV7-2|few|.
TGTGCCAGCAGCTTCTGGGGTCAGGGTGAGCAGTTCTTC
CASSFWGQGEQFF
>TRBJ2-1|TRBV28|.|TRBD2
TGTGCCAGCAGTTTATTGGGGACTAGCGGGAGCGGGGATGAGCAGTTCTTC
CASSLLGTSGSGDEQFF
>TRBJ2-6|TRBV7-2|many|.
TGTGCCAGCAGCTTATCGGGGGCTGGGGCCAACGTCCTGACTTTC
CASSLSGAGANVLTF
>TRBJ1-1|TRBV5-1|.|TRBD1
TGCGCCAGCAGCAAGGAGGGGGCGGAGAACACTGAAGCTTTCTTT
CASSKEGAENTEAFF
>TRBJ1-5|TRBV12-3/TRBV12-4|few|TRBD1
TGTGCCAGCAGTTTAGCGGGACAGATTAGCAATCAGCCCCAGCATTTT
CASSLAGQISNQPQHF
>TRBJ1-5|TRBV5-1|.|.
TGCGCCAGCAGCTTTGACGGGGAAAGAGGTCAGCCCCAGCATTTT
CASSFDGERGQPQHF
>TRBJ2-1|TRBV7-1|.|TRBD2
TGTGCCAGCAGCTCTCGAGGGAGGGTAGGCTACAATGAGCAGTTCTTC
CASSSRGRVGYNEQFF
>TRBJ2-1|TRBV27|few|.
TGTGCCAGCAGTTTAGGGCCATCCAATGAGCAGTTCTTC
CASSLGPSNEQFF
>TRBJ2-1|TRBV25-1|.|TRBD2
TGTGCCAGCAGCAAACGGACTAGCGGGAACAATGAGCAGTTCTTC
CASSKRTSGNNEQFF
>TRBJ2-3|TRBV7-2|many|TRBD1
TGTGCCAGCAGCTTAACTTTGGCAGGGGGTTTGGATACGCAGTATTTT
CASSLTLAGGLDTQYF
>TRBJ1-1|TRBV20-1|many|TRBD1
TGCAGTGCAGCACAGGGGGCAATGAACACTGAAGCTTTCTTT
CSAAQGAMNTEAFF
>TRBJ1-5|TRBV12-3/TRBV12-4|many|TRBD1
TGTGCCAGCAGACGCGGGACAGGGGAAGGGGACATTGGCCAGCCCCAGCATTTT
CASRRGTGEGDIGQPQHF
>TRBJ1-1|TRBV2|.|.
TGTGCCAGCAGTCCCATCTTAGTCTCTGAAGCTTTCTTT
CASSPILVSEAFF
>TRBJ2-3|TRBV7-2|many|.
TGTGCCAGTCCGGGAGAGGGGGGAGATACGCAGTATTTT
CASPGEGGDTQYF
>TRBJ1-1|TRBV19|.|TRBD1
TGTGCCACTGGAGGCAGGGGGGTCACTGAAGCTTTCTTT
CATGGRGVTEAFF
>TRBJ1-2|TRBV7-2|many|.
TGTGCCAGCAGCACCTTCCGGGACGGCTATGGCTACACCTTC
CASSTFRDGYGYTF
>TRBJ1-1|TRBV28|.|.
TGTGCCAGCAGCAGAGTTACTGAAGCTTTCTTT
CASSRVTEAFF
>TRBJ1-2|TRBV12-3/TRBV12-4|many|TRBD1
TGTGCCAGCAGGCCGACAGGGGCGATCCACTATGGCTACACCTTC
CASRPTGAIHYGYTF
>TRBJ1-5|TRBV7-2|.|.
TGTGCCAGCAGCTCCGGGGGGGGTCAGCCCCAGCATTTT
CASSSGGGQPQHF
>TRBJ1-3|TRBV7-8|many|.
TGTGCCAGCAGCTTCATTCCACCTGGAAACACCATATATTTT
CASSFIPPGNTIYF
>TRBJ2-6|TRBV7-2|many|.
TGTGCCAGCAGCTTAGTGGGGATCTCTGGGGCCAACGTCCTGACTTTC
CASSLVGISGANVLTF
>TRBJ2-5|TRBV7-2|many|.
TGTGCCAGCAGCGCGCGGGGCGGGGTGGAGACCCAGTACTTC
CASSARGGVETQYF
>TRBJ2-3|TRBV20-1|.|.
TGCAGTGCTAGCCTTGCCAGCGCCTTACCTAGCACAGATACGCAGTATTTT
CSASLASALPSTDTQYF
>TRBJ1-5|TRBV19|.|.
TGTGCCAGCACAGATTATAGCAATCAGCCCCAGCATTTT
CASTDYSNQPQHF
>TRBJ2-2|TRBV7-9|.|TRBD1
TGTGCCAGCAGCTTAGCGGAGACAGGGGACACCGGGGAGCTGTTTTTT
CASSLAETGDTGELFF
>TRBJ1-5|TRBV5-1|.|.
TGCGCCAGCAGCTTGGCTAACAGGTTAAGGGGCAATCAGCCCCAGCATTTT
CASSLANRLRGNQPQHF
>TRBJ2-2|TRBV12-3/TRBV12-4|few|TRBD1
TGTGCCAGCAGTATGACGACAGGGGGCTGGGGCGGGGAGCTGTTTTTT
CASSMTTGGWGGELFF
>TRBJ2-7|TRBV12-3/TRBV12-4|many|.
TGTGCCAGCAGGCCACAGGGTCCCTCCTACGAGCAGTACTTC
CASRPQGPSYEQYF
>TRBJ1-4|TRBV9|.|.
TGTGCCAGCAGCGTAGCAGGGAATGAAAAACTGTTTTTT
CASSVAGNEKLFF
>TRBJ1-1|TRBV5-1|few|.
TGCGCCAGCAGCTTCTTGGCAGAAAGAGTGAACACTGAAGCTTTCTTT
CASSFLAERVNTEAFF
>TRBJ2-1|TRBV12-3/TRBV12-4|few|.
TGTGCCAGCAGCCTAGTCACGGGGGACGGAGGTGGTGAGCAGTTCTTC
CASSLVTGDGGGEQFF
>TRBJ2-1|TRBV6-2/TRBV6-3|many|.
TGTGCCAGCAGTTACTCGATAGGGAGGTCCCGCAATGAGCAGTTCTTC
CASSYSIGRSRNEQFF
>TRBJ2-1|TRBV20-1|.|TRBD2
TGCAGTGCTACGACCGGGACTAGCGGATACAATGAGCAGTTCTTC
CSATTGTSGYNEQFF
>TRBJ2-5|TRBV7-2|many|TRBD2
TGTGCCAGCAGCCCCATGGCGGGAGGGCCGTGGGAGACCCAGTACTTC
CASSPMAGGPWETQYF
>TRBJ1-2|TRBV7-9|.|.
TGTGCCAGCAGTCCTAGCGGGGGCGGACACTATGGCTACACCTTC
CASSPSGGGHYGYTF
>TRBJ2-2|TRBV11-3|.|.
TGTGCCAGCAGCTTTTTTAGCACCGGGGAGCTGTTTTTT
CASSFFSTGELFF
>TRBJ2-5|TRBV5-1|.|TRBD1
TGCGCCAGCAGCTTGGCGGGACAGGGGACAGAGACCCAGTACTTC
CASSLAGQGTETQYF
>TRBJ1-6|TRBV4-1|few|.
TGCGCCAGCAGCCAACCTCTGGAGTCACCCCTCCACTTT
CASSQPLESPLHF
>TRBJ1-5|TRBV5-8|few|.
TGTGCCAGCAGCCCGTGGAATAGCAATCAGCCCCAGCATTTT
CASSPWNSNQPQHF
>TRBJ2-1|TRBV4-2|.|TRBD2
TGTGCCAGCAGCCAAGATTTCGGACTAGCGGGCAATGAGCAGTTCTTC
CASSQDFGLAGNEQFF
>TRBJ1-4|TRBV28|many|.
TGTGCCAGCAGTCAGGGACGAACTAATGAAAAACTGTTTTTT
CASSQGRTNEKLFF
>TRBJ2-2|TRBV19|.|.
TGTGCCAGTAGTACCGCAGCGGCGAACACCGGGGAGCTGTTTTTT
CASSTAAANTGELFF
>TRBJ2-2|TRBV28|few|.
TGTGCCAGCAGTTTTCTGGGTTTGCGGACCGGGGAGCTGTTTTTT
CASSFLGLRTGELFF
>TRBJ1-2|TRBV7-9|.|.
TGTGCCAGCAGCCCCGCGCTCGGACTGACTGGCTATGGCTACACCTTC
CASSPALGLTGYGYTF
>TRBJ2-1|TRBV19|.|TRBD2
TGTGCCAGTAGTATAGGGTCCAGCGGGATTTACAATGAGCAGTTCTTC
CASSIGSSGIYNEQFF
>TRBJ2-1|TRBV19|few|.
TGTGCCAGTAGGGTGAACCTGGGGAAGGAGCAGTTCTTC
CASRVNLGKEQFF
>TRBJ2-1|TRBV12-3/TRBV12-4|many|.
TGTGCCAGCAGTTTAGAACTAGAATCGCGTGAGCAGTTCTTC
CASSLELESREQFF
>TRBJ2-6|TRBV6-5|.|.
TGTGCCAGCAGTGGGCCAGGGTCTGGGGCCAACGTCCTGACTTTC
CASSGPGSGANVLTF
>TRBJ1-5|TRBV7-9|few|.
TGTGCCAGCAGCTTAGTACTAGGGGGTAGAGGCAATCAGCCCCAGCATTTT
CASSLVLGGRGNQPQHF
>TRBJ2-5|TRBV20-1|.|.
TGCAGTGCCAGGTCCCAAGAGACCCAGTACTTC
CSARSQETQYF
>TRBJ2-1|TRBV20-1|.|.
TGCAGTGCTAGAGGGGCAGGGGCGTACAATGAGCAGTTCTTC
CSARGAGAYNEQFF
>TRBJ2-2|TRBV19|.|.
TGTGCCAGCTACAGGACCGGGGAGCTGTTTTTT
CASYRTGELFF
>TRBJ2-1|TRBV4-1|.|TRBD2
TGCGCCAGCACCCCGGGGGGAGGGCAAAGCTCCTACAATGAGCAGTTCTTC
CASTPGGGQSSYNEQFF